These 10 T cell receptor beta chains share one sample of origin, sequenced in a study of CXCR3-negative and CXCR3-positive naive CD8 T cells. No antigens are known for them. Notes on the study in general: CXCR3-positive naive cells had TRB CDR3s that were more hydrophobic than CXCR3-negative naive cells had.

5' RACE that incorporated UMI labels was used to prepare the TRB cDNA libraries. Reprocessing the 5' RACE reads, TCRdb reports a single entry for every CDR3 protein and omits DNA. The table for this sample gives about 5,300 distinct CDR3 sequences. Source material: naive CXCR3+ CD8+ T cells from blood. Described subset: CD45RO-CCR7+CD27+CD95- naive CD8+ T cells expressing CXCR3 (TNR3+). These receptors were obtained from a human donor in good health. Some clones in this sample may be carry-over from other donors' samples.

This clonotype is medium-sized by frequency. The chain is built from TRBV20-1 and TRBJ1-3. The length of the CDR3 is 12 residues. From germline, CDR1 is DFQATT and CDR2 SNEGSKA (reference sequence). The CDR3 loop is CSAPISGNTIYF.

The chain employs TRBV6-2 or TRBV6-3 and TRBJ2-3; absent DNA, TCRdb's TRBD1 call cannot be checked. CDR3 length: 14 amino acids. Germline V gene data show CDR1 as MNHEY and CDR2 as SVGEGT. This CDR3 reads CAIRDRGETDTQYF.

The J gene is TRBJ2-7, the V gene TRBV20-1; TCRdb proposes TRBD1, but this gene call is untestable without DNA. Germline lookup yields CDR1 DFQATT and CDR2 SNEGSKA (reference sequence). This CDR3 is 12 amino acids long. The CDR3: CSARTGGGEQYF.

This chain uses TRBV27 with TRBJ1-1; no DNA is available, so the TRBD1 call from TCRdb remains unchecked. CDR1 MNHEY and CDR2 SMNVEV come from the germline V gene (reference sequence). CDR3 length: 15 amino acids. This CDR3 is CASRLRDRANTEAFF.

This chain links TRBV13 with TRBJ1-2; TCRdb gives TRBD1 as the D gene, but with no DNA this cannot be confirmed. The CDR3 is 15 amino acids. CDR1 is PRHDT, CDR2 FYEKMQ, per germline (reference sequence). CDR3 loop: CASSTGPSANYGYTF.

Here the CDR3 reads CSATPLRTGMYEQYF. The genes are TRBV20-1 and TRBJ2-7; the TCRdb D gene call, TRBD1, has no DNA to confirm it. The germline CDR1 and CDR2 sequences are DFQATT and SNEGSKA (reference sequence). The length of the CDR3 is 15 residues.

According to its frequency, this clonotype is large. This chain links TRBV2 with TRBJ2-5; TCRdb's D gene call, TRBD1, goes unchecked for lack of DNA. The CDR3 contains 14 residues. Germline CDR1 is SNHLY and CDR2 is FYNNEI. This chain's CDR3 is CASRPGQNQETQYF.

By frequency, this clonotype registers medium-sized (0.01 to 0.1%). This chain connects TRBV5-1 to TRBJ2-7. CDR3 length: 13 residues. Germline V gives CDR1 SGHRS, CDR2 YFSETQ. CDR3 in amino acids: CASSLNLGYEQYF.

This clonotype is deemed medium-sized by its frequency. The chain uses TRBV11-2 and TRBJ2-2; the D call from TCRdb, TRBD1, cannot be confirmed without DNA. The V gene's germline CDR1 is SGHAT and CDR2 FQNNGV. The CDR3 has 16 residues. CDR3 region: CASTGWQGGGTGELFF.

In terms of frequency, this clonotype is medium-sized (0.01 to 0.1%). Here the CDR3 reads CSANDRGGNEQFF. The J gene is TRBJ2-1, the V gene TRBV20-1; TCRdb outputs TRBD1, but without DNA this stays unchecked. Germline V gene sequence: CDR1 DFQATT, CDR2 SNEGSKA (reference sequence). CDR3 length: 13 residues.